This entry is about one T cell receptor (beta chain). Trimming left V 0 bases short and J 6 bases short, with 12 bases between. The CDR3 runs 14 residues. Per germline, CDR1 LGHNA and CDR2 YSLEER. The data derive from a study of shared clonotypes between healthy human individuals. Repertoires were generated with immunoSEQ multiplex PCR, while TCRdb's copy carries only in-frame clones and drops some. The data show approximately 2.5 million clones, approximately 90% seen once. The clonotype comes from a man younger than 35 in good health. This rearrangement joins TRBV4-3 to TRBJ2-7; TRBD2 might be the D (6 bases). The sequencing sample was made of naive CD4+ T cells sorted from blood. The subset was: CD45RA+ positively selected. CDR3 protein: CASSQETGTLEQYF. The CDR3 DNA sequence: TGCGCCAGCAGCCAAGAAACCGGGACTCTCGAGCAGTACTTC.